This is a list of T cell receptor beta chains from one sample in a study of shared clonotypes between healthy human individuals. Generated by immunoSEQ multiplex PCR, the TCRdb table keeps only in-frame clones and is missing some. The sample records some 2 million clones, 85% to 95% being singletons. The sequenced sample consisted of naive CD4+ T cells sorted from blood. Source of these receptors: a man between 18 and 29 years old in good health. Each CDR3 is given with its conserved first and last residue. A D gene is named only where the DNA matches it firmly. Clone size is shown for a subset of rows, as once, few, many or a class of expanded clone.

d_call: -; clone_size: -; j_call: TRBJ1-6; v_call: TRBV5-1; cdr3_aa: CASSFQAENSPLHF; cdr3_nt: TGCGCCAGCAGCTTTCAGGCCGAGAATTCACCCCTCCACTTT
d_call: -; clone_size: -; j_call: TRBJ1-1; v_call: TRBV29-1; cdr3_aa: CSAGGFMNTEAFF; cdr3_nt: TGCAGCGCCGGGGGATTTATGAACACTGAAGCTTTCTTT
d_call: TRBD1; clone_size: -; j_call: TRBJ1-3; v_call: TRBV27; cdr3_aa: CASSVKPGGNGNTIYF; cdr3_nt: TGTGCCAGCAGTGTGAAGCCAGGGGGAAATGGAAACACCATATATTTT
d_call: -; clone_size: -; j_call: TRBJ2-2; v_call: TRBV4-3; cdr3_aa: CASSQDTGQNTGELFF; cdr3_nt: TGCGCCAGCAGCCAAGATACAGGCCAGAACACCGGGGAGCTGTTTTTT
d_call: TRBD2; clone_size: -; j_call: TRBJ2-3; v_call: TRBV7-3; cdr3_aa: CASRPTSGDPVTQYF; cdr3_nt: TGTGCCAGCAGGCCCACTAGCGGGGATCCGGTTACGCAGTATTTT
d_call: -; clone_size: -; j_call: TRBJ1-4; v_call: TRBV10-3; cdr3_aa: CAISPGESNEKLFF; cdr3_nt: TGTGCCATCAGTCCGGGGGAGTCTAATGAAAAACTGTTTTTT
d_call: -; clone_size: -; j_call: TRBJ1-5; v_call: TRBV28; cdr3_aa: CASSLNLQPQHF; cdr3_nt: TGTGCCAGCAGCCTCAACCTTCAGCCCCAGCATTTT
d_call: -; clone_size: -; j_call: TRBJ2-7; v_call: TRBV5-6; cdr3_aa: CASSFSAGASSYEQYF; cdr3_nt: TGTGCCAGCAGCTTTAGTGCAGGGGCGAGCTCCTACGAGCAGTACTTC
d_call: TRBD1; clone_size: -; j_call: TRBJ2-5; v_call: TRBV9; cdr3_aa: CASSVSARGLGETQYF; cdr3_nt: TGTGCCAGCAGCGTATCGGCCAGGGGGCTAGGGGAGACCCAGTACTTC
d_call: -; clone_size: -; j_call: TRBJ2-7; v_call: TRBV2; cdr3_aa: CASSASSASFYEQYF; cdr3_nt: TGTGCCAGCAGTGCGTCCAGCGCGTCCTTCTACGAGCAGTACTTC
d_call: TRBD2; clone_size: -; j_call: TRBJ2-1; v_call: TRBV6-6; cdr3_aa: CASSQAGGVYNEQFF; cdr3_nt: TGTGCCAGCAGTCAAGCGGGAGGGGTTTACAATGAGCAGTTCTTC
d_call: -; clone_size: -; j_call: TRBJ1-5; v_call: TRBV30; cdr3_aa: CAWSSGADQPQHF; cdr3_nt: TGTGCCTGGAGTTCAGGGGCCGATCAGCCCCAGCATTTT
d_call: TRBD2; clone_size: -; j_call: TRBJ2-1; v_call: TRBV5-1; cdr3_aa: CASSLGAGDNEQFF; cdr3_nt: TGCGCCAGCAGCTTGGGGGCGGGAGACAATGAGCAGTTCTTC
d_call: -; clone_size: -; j_call: TRBJ1-4; v_call: TRBV5-4; cdr3_aa: CASSLGRELGEKLFF; cdr3_nt: TGTGCCAGCAGCCTCGGACGGGAACTGGGGGAAAAACTGTTTTTT
d_call: -; clone_size: -; j_call: TRBJ2-2; v_call: TRBV7-7; cdr3_aa: CASSPWTNNGELFF; cdr3_nt: TGTGCTAGCAGCCCTTGGACTAATAACGGGGAGCTGTTTTTT
d_call: -; clone_size: -; j_call: TRBJ2-1; v_call: TRBV19; cdr3_aa: CASSMAINEQFF; cdr3_nt: TGTGCCAGTAGTATGGCGATTAATGAGCAGTTCTTC
d_call: -; clone_size: -; j_call: TRBJ2-7; v_call: TRBV23-1; cdr3_aa: CASSPDANASSYEQYF; cdr3_nt: TGCGCCAGCAGCCCGGATGCAAATGCTTCTTCCTACGAGCAGTACTTC
d_call: -; clone_size: -; j_call: TRBJ1-6; v_call: TRBV10-3; cdr3_aa: CAIRPFGGSSYNSPLHF; cdr3_nt: TGTGCCATCAGACCCTTCGGGGGAAGCTCCTATAATTCACCCCTCCACTTT
d_call: TRBD1; clone_size: -; j_call: TRBJ2-3; v_call: TRBV5-4; cdr3_aa: CASSSRQGGTDTQYF; cdr3_nt: TGTGCCAGCAGCAGCCGACAGGGAGGCACAGATACGCAGTATTTT
d_call: -; clone_size: -; j_call: TRBJ2-2; v_call: TRBV30; cdr3_aa: CAWSGSGTTFGGELFF; cdr3_nt: TGTGCCTGGAGTGGTTCCGGGACCACCTTTGGCGGGGAGCTGTTTTTT
d_call: -; clone_size: -; j_call: TRBJ1-5; v_call: TRBV7-2; cdr3_aa: CASSLGISNQPQHF; cdr3_nt: TGTGCCAGCAGCTTGGGTATTAGCAATCAGCCCCAGCATTTT
d_call: -; clone_size: -; j_call: TRBJ2-1; v_call: TRBV2; cdr3_aa: CASNAAESSYNEQFF; cdr3_nt: TGTGCCAGCAATGCGGCGGAAAGCTCCTACAATGAGCAGTTCTTC
d_call: -; clone_size: -; j_call: TRBJ1-4; v_call: TRBV9; cdr3_aa: CASSVGGSATNEKLFF; cdr3_nt: TGTGCCAGCAGCGTGGGGGGGTCTGCAACTAATGAAAAACTGTTTTTT
d_call: -; clone_size: -; j_call: TRBJ2-7; v_call: TRBV6-1; cdr3_aa: CASSGGTAGRSYEQYF; cdr3_nt: TGTGCCAGCAGTGGGGGGACGGCTGGGAGGTCCTACGAGCAGTACTTC
d_call: TRBD2; clone_size: -; j_call: TRBJ2-4; v_call: TRBV18; cdr3_aa: CASSPGEGIQYF; cdr3_nt: TGTGCCAGCTCACCCGGGGAGGGGATTCAGTACTTC
d_call: TRBD2; clone_size: -; j_call: TRBJ2-2; v_call: TRBV7-3; cdr3_aa: CASSPGLAGVTGELFF; cdr3_nt: TGTGCCAGCAGCCCTGGACTAGCGGGGGTCACCGGGGAGCTGTTTTTT
d_call: -; clone_size: -; j_call: TRBJ2-6; v_call: TRBV7-2; cdr3_aa: CASSPRQRYGANVLTF; cdr3_nt: TGTGCCAGCAGCCCAAGACAGAGGTACGGGGCCAACGTCCTGACTTTC
d_call: TRBD1; clone_size: -; j_call: TRBJ2-2; v_call: TRBV2; cdr3_aa: CASRRGLIGELFF; cdr3_nt: TGTGCCAGCAGGAGGGGGCTTATCGGGGAGCTGTTTTTT
d_call: -; clone_size: -; j_call: TRBJ2-7; v_call: TRBV11-2; cdr3_aa: CASSHLRGTAYEQYF; cdr3_nt: TGTGCCAGCAGCCACCTTAGAGGGACGGCCTACGAGCAGTACTTC
d_call: -; clone_size: -; j_call: TRBJ1-3; v_call: TRBV7-9; cdr3_aa: CASSLSVPSGNTIYF; cdr3_nt: TGTGCCAGCAGCTTGTCGGTTCCATCTGGAAACACCATATATTTT
d_call: TRBD2; clone_size: -; j_call: TRBJ2-3; v_call: TRBV7-9; cdr3_aa: CASSLAHGSGGPYTDTQYF; cdr3_nt: TGTGCCAGCAGCTTAGCCCACGGTAGCGGGGGGCCCTACACAGATACGCAGTATTTT
d_call: -; clone_size: -; j_call: TRBJ2-7; v_call: TRBV30; cdr3_aa: CAWSVLIRGLKTYEQYF; cdr3_nt: TGTGCCTGGAGTGTACTCATTCGGGGGCTTAAGACCTACGAGCAGTACTTC
d_call: -; clone_size: -; j_call: TRBJ2-7; v_call: TRBV30; cdr3_aa: CAWSVSGERYEQYF; cdr3_nt: TGTGCCTGGAGTGTCTCAGGGGAAAGGTACGAGCAGTACTTC
d_call: -; clone_size: -; j_call: TRBJ1-2; v_call: TRBV18; cdr3_aa: CASSPEGGLPNYGYTF; cdr3_nt: TGTGCCAGCTCACCCGAGGGGGGGCTTCCTAACTATGGCTACACCTTC
d_call: -; clone_size: -; j_call: TRBJ1-1; v_call: TRBV5-6; cdr3_aa: CASSWGRRNTEAFF; cdr3_nt: TGTGCCAGCAGCTGGGGACGGAGGAACACTGAAGCTTTCTTT
d_call: TRBD2; clone_size: -; j_call: TRBJ2-7; v_call: TRBV7-2; cdr3_aa: CASSSGLAGGRGNEQYF; cdr3_nt: TGTGCCAGCAGCTCTGGACTAGCGGGAGGGAGGGGGAACGAGCAGTACTTC
d_call: -; clone_size: -; j_call: TRBJ1-6; v_call: TRBV5-1; cdr3_aa: CASSLAGPTNPIDPKLHF; cdr3_nt: TGCGCCAGCAGCTTGGCCGGGCCGACGAACCCCATTGACCCGAAGCTCCACTTT
d_call: -; clone_size: -; j_call: TRBJ1-6; v_call: TRBV6-5; cdr3_aa: CASSWTAANSPLHF; cdr3_nt: TGTGCCAGCAGTTGGACGGCTGCCAATTCACCCCTCCACTTT
d_call: -; clone_size: once; j_call: TRBJ1-6; v_call: TRBV7-9; cdr3_aa: CASSFGYNSPLHF; cdr3_nt: TGTGCCAGCAGCTTTGGCTATAATTCACCCCTCCACTTT
d_call: TRBD1; clone_size: -; j_call: TRBJ2-3; v_call: TRBV5-1; cdr3_aa: CASSDARTGPLTDTQYF; cdr3_nt: TGCGCCAGCAGCGACGCCAGGACAGGTCCCCTCACAGATACGCAGTATTTT
d_call: -; clone_size: -; j_call: TRBJ2-7; v_call: TRBV6-6; cdr3_aa: CASSYWGRLTYEQYF; cdr3_nt: TGTGCCAGCAGTTACTGGGGGCGCCTCACCTACGAGCAGTACTTC
d_call: -; clone_size: few; j_call: TRBJ1-4; v_call: TRBV30; cdr3_aa: CAWTRGRVDNEKLFF; cdr3_nt: TGTGCCTGGACCCGTGGGAGGGTCGATAATGAAAAACTGTTTTTT
d_call: TRBD1; clone_size: -; j_call: TRBJ1-6; v_call: TRBV2; cdr3_aa: CASKYGQDNSPLHF; cdr3_nt: TGTGCCAGCAAGTACGGACAGGATAATTCACCCCTCCACTTT
d_call: -; clone_size: -; j_call: TRBJ2-1; v_call: TRBV2; cdr3_aa: CASSERGRAGYNEQFF; cdr3_nt: TGTGCCAGCAGTGAGAGGGGTCGGGCGGGCTACAATGAGCAGTTCTTC
d_call: TRBD1; clone_size: -; j_call: TRBJ1-4; v_call: TRBV7-9; cdr3_aa: CASSLRQGANEKLFF; cdr3_nt: TGTGCCAGCAGCTTGCGACAGGGGGCCAACGAAAAACTGTTTTTT
d_call: -; clone_size: -; j_call: TRBJ1-1; v_call: TRBV2; cdr3_aa: CASSPRDWTEAFF; cdr3_nt: TGTGCCAGCAGTCCCAGGGATTGGACTGAAGCTTTCTTT
d_call: -; clone_size: -; j_call: TRBJ2-3; v_call: TRBV7-2; cdr3_aa: CASSPTSVDDTQYF; cdr3_nt: TGTGCCAGCAGTCCAACTAGTGTAGACGATACGCAGTATTTT
d_call: -; clone_size: -; j_call: TRBJ1-5; v_call: TRBV6-5; cdr3_aa: CASSEGGNQPQHF; cdr3_nt: TGTGCCAGCAGCGAAGGGGGCAATCAGCCCCAGCATTTT
d_call: TRBD1; clone_size: -; j_call: TRBJ1-4; v_call: TRBV5-1; cdr3_aa: CASSETGLEKLFF; cdr3_nt: TGCGCCAGCAGCGAGACAGGGCTTGAAAAACTGTTTTTT
d_call: -; clone_size: -; j_call: TRBJ2-7; v_call: TRBV2; cdr3_aa: CASRGTSTGEQYF; cdr3_nt: TGTGCCAGCAGAGGGACCTCCACGGGTGAGCAGTACTTC
d_call: -; clone_size: -; j_call: TRBJ2-2; v_call: TRBV5-1; cdr3_aa: CASSLFGTGGTGELFF; cdr3_nt: TGCGCCAGCAGCTTGTTTGGAACAGGTGGTACCGGGGAGCTGTTTTTT
d_call: -; clone_size: few; j_call: TRBJ1-2; v_call: TRBV7-9; cdr3_aa: CASTAEGNGYTF; cdr3_nt: TGTGCCAGCACCGCCGAGGGAAATGGCTACACCTTC
d_call: -; clone_size: -; j_call: TRBJ1-2; v_call: TRBV14; cdr3_aa: CAISAVGADGYTF; cdr3_nt: TGTGCCATCTCGGCGGTAGGGGCCGATGGCTACACCTTC
d_call: TRBD1; clone_size: -; j_call: TRBJ1-4; v_call: TRBV5-1; cdr3_aa: CASSTGETNEKLFF; cdr3_nt: TGCGCCAGCTCGACAGGGGAAACTAATGAAAAACTGTTTTTT
d_call: -; clone_size: -; j_call: TRBJ1-2; v_call: TRBV30; cdr3_aa: CAWSRLSKSQGNYGYTF; cdr3_nt: TGTGCCTGGAGCCGCCTTAGCAAATCCCAGGGGAACTATGGCTACACCTTC